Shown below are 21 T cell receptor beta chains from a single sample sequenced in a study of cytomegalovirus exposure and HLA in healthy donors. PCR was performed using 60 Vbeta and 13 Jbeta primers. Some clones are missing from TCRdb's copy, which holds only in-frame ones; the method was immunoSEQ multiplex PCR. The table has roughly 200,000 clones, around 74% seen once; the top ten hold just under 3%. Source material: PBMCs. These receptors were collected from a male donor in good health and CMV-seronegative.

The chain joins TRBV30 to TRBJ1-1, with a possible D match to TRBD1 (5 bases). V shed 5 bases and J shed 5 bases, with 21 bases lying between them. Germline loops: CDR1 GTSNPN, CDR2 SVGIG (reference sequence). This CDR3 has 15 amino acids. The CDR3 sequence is CAWGGSTLERTEAFF. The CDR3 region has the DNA TGTGCCTGGGGGGGGAGCACTTTGGAGAGAACTGAAGCTTTCTTT.

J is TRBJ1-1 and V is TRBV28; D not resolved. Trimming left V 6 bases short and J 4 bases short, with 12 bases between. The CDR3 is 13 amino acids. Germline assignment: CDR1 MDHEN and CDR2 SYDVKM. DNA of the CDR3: TGTGCCAGCAGACCGGCGGCGGGCACTGAAGCTTTCTTT. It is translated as CASRPAAGTEAFF.

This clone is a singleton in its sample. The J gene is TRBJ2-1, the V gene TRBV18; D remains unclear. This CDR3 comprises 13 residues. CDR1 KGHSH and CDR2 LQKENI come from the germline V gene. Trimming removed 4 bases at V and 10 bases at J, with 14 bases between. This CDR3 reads CASSLLIDKEQFF. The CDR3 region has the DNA TGTGCCAGCTCACTACTTATAGATAAGGAGCAGTTCTTC.

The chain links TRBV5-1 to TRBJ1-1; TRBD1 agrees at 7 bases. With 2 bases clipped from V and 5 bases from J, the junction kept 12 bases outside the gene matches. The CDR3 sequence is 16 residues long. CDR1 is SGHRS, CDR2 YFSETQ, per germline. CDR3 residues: CASSFGYDRAVTEAFF. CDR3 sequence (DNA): TGCGCCAGCAGCTTCGGGTACGACAGGGCGGTGACTGAAGCTTTCTTT.

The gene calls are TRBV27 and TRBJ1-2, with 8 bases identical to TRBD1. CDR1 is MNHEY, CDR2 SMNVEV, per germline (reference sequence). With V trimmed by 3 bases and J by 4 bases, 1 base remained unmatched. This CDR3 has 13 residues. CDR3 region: CASSFDRGYGYTF. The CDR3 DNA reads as TGTGCCAGCAGTTTTGACAGGGGCTATGGCTACACCTTC.

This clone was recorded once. Written as DNA, the CDR3 is TGTGCCACCAGCAGAGTTGGGAGCGGGGGGTCTGGGGCCAACGTCCTGACTTTC. Protein: CATSRVGSGGSGANVLTF. This chain uses TRBV15 with TRBJ2-6; 9 bases fit TRBD2. Looked up from germline, CDR1 is LNHNV and CDR2 is YYDKDF (reference sequence). The CDR3 is made up of 18 amino acids. The V and J ends lost 1 base and 1 base, in that order; junction bases with no gene match: 5.

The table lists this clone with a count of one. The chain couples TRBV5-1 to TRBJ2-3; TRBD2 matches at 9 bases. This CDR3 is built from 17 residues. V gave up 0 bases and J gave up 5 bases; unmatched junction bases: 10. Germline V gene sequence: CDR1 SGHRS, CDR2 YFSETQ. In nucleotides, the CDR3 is TGCGCCAGCAGCTTGGCCCTGGCGGGGGGGCCCCAAGATACGCAGTATTTT. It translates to CASSLALAGGPQDTQYF.

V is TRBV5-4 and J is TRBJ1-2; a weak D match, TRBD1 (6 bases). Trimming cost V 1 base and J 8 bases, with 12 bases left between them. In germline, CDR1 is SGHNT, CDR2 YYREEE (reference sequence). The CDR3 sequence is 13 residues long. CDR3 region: CASSLSPGEGYTF. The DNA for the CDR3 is TGTGCCAGCAGCTTGTCGCCAGGGGAGGGCTACACCTTC.

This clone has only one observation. CDR3 sequence: CASSHDPRGNEQFF. Here the CDR3 DNA reads TGTGCCAGCAGCCATGACCCCAGGGGCAATGAGCAGTTCTTC. The V gene is TRBV7-3, the J gene TRBJ2-1; tentatively, D is TRBD1 (6 bases). Trimming left V 5 bases short and J 6 bases short, with 14 bases between. The germline V gene has CDR1 SGHTA and CDR2 FQGTGA. The CDR3 has 14 amino acids.

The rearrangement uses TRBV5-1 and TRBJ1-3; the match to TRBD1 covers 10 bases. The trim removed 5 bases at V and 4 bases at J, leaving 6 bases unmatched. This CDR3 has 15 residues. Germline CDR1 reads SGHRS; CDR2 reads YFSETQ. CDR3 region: CASRTGGAGGNTIYF. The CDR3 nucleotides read TGCGCCAGCAGGACAGGGGGCGCCGGCGGAAACACCATATATTTT.

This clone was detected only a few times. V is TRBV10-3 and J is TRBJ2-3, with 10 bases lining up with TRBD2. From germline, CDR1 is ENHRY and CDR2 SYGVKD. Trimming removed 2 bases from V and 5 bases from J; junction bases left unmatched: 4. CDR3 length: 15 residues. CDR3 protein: CAISEASGRRDTQYF. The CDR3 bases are TGTGCCATCAGTGAGGCTAGCGGGAGACGAGATACGCAGTATTTT.

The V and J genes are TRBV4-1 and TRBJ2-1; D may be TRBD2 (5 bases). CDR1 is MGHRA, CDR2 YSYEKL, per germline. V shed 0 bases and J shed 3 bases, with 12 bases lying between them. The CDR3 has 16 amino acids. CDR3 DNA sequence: TGCGCCAGCAGCCAAGAAAGAGCGGCCTACTACAATGAGCAGTTCTTC. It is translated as CASSQERAAYYNEQFF.

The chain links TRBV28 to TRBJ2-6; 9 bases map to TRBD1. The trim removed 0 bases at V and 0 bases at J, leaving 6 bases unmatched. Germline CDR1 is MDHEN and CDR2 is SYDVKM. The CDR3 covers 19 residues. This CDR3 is CASSLWRGQGVSGANVLTF. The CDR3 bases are TGTGCCAGCAGTTTATGGCGGGGACAGGGAGTCTCTGGGGCCAACGTCCTGACTTTC.

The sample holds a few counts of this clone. CDR3 amino acids: CATSPGGGNTIYF. CDR3 bases: TGTGCCACTAGCCCAGGGGGCGGAAACACCATATATTTT. This chain connects TRBV10-3 to TRBJ1-3; 8 bases are a match to TRBD1. J gave up 4 bases and V 10 bases, and 6 bases lay outside the gene matches. CDR1 is ENHRY, CDR2 SYGVKD, per germline. There are 13 residues in the CDR3.

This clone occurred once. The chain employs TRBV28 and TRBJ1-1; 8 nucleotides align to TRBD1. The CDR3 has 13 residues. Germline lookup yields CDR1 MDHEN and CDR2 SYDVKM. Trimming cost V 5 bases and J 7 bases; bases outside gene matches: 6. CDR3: CASSLWTGNEAFF. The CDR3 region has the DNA TGTGCCAGCAGTCTCTGGACAGGGAATGAAGCTTTCTTT.

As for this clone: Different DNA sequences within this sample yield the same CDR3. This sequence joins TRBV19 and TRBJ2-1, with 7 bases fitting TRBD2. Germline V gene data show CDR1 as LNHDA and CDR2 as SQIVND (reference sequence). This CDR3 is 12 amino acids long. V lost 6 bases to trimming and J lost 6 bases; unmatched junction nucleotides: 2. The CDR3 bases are TGTGCCAGTAGCCCTAGCGGCAATGAGCAGTTCTTC. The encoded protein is CASSPSGNEQFF.

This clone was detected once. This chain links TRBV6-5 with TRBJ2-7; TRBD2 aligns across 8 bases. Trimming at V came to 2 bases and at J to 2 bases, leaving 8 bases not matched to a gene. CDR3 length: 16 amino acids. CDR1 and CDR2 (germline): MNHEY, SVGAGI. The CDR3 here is CASSYDYSGIAYEQYF. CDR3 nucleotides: TGTGCCAGCAGTTACGACTATAGCGGGATTGCCTACGAGCAGTACTTC.

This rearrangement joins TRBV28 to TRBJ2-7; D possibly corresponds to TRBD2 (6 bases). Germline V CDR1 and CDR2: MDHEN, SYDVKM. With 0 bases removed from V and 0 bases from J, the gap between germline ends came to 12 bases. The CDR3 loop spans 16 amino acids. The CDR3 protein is CASSLWRSGLSYEQYF. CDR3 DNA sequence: TGTGCCAGCAGTTTATGGCGTAGCGGCCTCTCCTACGAGCAGTACTTC. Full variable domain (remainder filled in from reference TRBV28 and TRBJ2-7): DVKVTQSSRYLVKRTGEKVFLECVQDMDHENMFWYRQDPGLGLRLIYFSYDVKMKEKGDIPEGYSVSREKKERFSLILESASTNQTSMYLCASSLWRSGLSYEQYFGPGTRLTVT.

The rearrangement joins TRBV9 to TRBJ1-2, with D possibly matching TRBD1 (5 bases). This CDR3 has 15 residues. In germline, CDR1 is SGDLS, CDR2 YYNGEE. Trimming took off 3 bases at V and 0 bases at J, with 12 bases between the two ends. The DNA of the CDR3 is TGTGCCAGCAGCGAGGGAGGGGAAGCTAACTATGGCTACACCTTC. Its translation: CASSEGGEANYGYTF.

CDR3 sequence (DNA): TGCGCCAGCAGCCAAGATGGGGGACAGGGCTCTGGAAACACCATATATTTT. Translated: CASSQDGGQGSGNTIYF. The V gene is TRBV4-3, the J gene TRBJ1-3, with TRBD1 matching 9 bases. Germline V gene data show CDR1 as LGHNA and CDR2 as YSLEER. V was pared by 0 bases and J by 0 bases, with 3 bases of the junction left unmatched. The CDR3 is 17 residues long.

CDR3 in amino acids: CASSLEGFNQPQHF. In DNA form, the CDR3 reads TGTGCCAGCAGCTTAGAGGGGTTCAATCAGCCCCAGCATTTT. This rearrangement joins TRBV7-9 to TRBJ1-5, with D possibly being TRBD1 (5 bases). V was cut by 1 base and J by 3 bases, with 7 bases left in between. Germline-derived CDR1 and CDR2 are SEHNR and FQNEAQ (reference sequence). The CDR3 runs to 14 residues.